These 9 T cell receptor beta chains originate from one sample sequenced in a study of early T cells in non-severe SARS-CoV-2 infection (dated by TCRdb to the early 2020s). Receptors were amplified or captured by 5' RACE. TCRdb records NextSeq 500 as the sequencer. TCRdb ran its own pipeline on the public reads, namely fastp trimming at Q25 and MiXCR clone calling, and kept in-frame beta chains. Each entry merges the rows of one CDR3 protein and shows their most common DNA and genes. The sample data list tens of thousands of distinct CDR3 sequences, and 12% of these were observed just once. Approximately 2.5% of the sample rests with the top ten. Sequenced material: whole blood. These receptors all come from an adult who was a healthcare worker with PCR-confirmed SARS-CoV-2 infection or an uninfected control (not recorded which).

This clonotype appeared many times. CDR3 in DNA: TGTGCCAGCAGGACAACAGGGAACACTGAAGCTTTCTTT. Its translation is CASRTTGNTEAFF. The chain has TRBV12-3 or TRBV12-4 and TRBJ1-1; D may be TRBD1 (5 bases). Trimming stripped 6 bases from V and 1 base from J, with 9 bases between. This CDR3 has 13 amino acids.

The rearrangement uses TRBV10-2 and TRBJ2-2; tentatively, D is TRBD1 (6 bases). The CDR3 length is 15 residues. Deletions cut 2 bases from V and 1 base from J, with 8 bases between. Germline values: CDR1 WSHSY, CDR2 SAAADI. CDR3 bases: TGCGCCAGCAGTGAGGGACAGTGGAACACCGGGGAGCTGTTTTTT. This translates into CASSEGQWNTGELFF.

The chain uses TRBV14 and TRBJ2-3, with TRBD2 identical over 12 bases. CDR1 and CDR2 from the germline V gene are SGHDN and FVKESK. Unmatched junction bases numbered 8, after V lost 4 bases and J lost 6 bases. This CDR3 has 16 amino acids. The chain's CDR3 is CASSPLTSGGGDTQYF. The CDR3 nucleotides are TGTGCCAGCAGCCCCCTGACTAGCGGGGGCGGTGATACGCAGTATTTT.

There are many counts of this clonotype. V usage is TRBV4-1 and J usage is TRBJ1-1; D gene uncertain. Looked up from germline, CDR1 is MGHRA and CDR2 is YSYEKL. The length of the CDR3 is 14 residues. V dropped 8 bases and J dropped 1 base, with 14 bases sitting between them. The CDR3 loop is CASATKPGNTEAFF. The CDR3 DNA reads TGCGCCAGCGCCACGAAGCCGGGGAACACTGAAGCTTTCTTT.

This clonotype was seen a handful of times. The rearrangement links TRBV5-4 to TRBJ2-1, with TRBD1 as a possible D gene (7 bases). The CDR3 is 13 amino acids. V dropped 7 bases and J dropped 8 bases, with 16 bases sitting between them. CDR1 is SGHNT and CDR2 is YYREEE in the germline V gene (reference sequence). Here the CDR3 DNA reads TGTGCCAGCGGAGACAGGGAGGTAGATGAGCAGTTCTTC. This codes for CASGDREVDEQFF.

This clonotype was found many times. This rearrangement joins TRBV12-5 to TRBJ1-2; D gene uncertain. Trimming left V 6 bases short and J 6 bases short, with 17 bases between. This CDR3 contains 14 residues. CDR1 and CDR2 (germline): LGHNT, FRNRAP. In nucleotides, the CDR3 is TGTGCTAGTGGACCCCGACGGAGCGGCAATGGCTACACCTTC. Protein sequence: CASGPRRSGNGYTF. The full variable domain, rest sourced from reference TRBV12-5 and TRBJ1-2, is DARVTQTPRHKVTEMGQEVTMRCQPILGHNTVFWYRQTMMQGLELLAYFRNRAPLDDSGMPKDRFSAEMPDATLATLKIQPSEPRDSAVYFCASGPRRSGNGYTFGSGTRLTVV.

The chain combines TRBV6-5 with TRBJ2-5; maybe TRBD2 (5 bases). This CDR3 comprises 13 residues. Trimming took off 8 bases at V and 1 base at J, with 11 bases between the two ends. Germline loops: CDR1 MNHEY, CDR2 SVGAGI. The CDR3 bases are TGTGCCAGCGCCGTGGACTTCCAAGAGACCCAGTACTTC. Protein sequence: CASAVDFQETQYF.

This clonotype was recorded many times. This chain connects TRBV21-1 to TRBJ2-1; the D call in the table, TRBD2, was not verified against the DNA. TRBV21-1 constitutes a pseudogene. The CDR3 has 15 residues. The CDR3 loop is CASSKATGGPREQFF. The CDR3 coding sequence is TGTGCCAGCAGCAAAGCAACGGGGGGGCCTCGGGAGCAGTTCTTC.

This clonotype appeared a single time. CDR3 DNA: TGCAGCGTTGAATTCCCAGGCTATGGCTACACCTTC. Its translation: CSVEFPGYGYTF. This chain joins TRBV29-1 and TRBJ1-2, with D unclear. The ends were cut back, 2 bases at V and 4 bases at J, with 8 bases in the middle. The CDR3 covers 12 residues. Germline-derived CDR1 and CDR2 are SQVTM and ANQGSEA.